This T cell receptor (beta chain) stems from a study of molecular identifiers for immune sequencing clone quantification. Points from the study as a whole: Investigators reportedly could detect spiked Jurkat TCR RNA from one cell among approximately 970,000 naive cells.

Losses at the gene ends were 6 bases for V and 12 bases for J; bases not matched to a gene: 15. In germline, CDR1 is MNHEY, CDR2 SVGAGI. CDR3 length: 16 residues. Sequencing libraries of naive CD8 cells derived from approximately 20,000 to 1,000,000 sorted cells with 10%, 30% or 50% RNA. Naive CD8 T cells, phenotype CD8+CD4-CCR7+CD45RA+, were sorted. Listed TCR primers, together with previously described methods, were used for the bulk TCR libraries. MiXCR, applied by TCRdb to the PCR reads, yields one record per CDR3 protein. The table lists approximately 630,000 distinct CDR3 sequences, about 25% of them singletons, with about 0.84% in the top ten. A word on this clonotype: The antigen is undetermined. Given a much more abundant clone one base away, this may be a read error.

The chain links TRBV6-5 to TRBJ2-1; 12 bases align to TRBD2. Material: naive CD8+ T cells from blood, with Jurkat cell RNA spiked in. This sample's subset: FACS-sorted CD8+CD4-CCR7+CD45RA+ naive T cells. The receptor's source is a human donor in good health. Some libraries in this study had Jurkat cell RNA spiked in. The CDR3 DNA reads TGTGCCAGCAGGTTGCTAGCGGGAGGGCCGGCACGGGGGCAGTTCTTC. This gives the protein CASRLLAGGPARGQFF.